A single sample is the source of the 15 T cell receptor beta chains below, sequenced in a study of blood T cell repertoires in COVID-19. Assay used: immunoSEQ multiplex PCR; TCRdb lists only in-frame clones, some missing. The sample includes about 270,000 clones, roughly 90% of them seen just once. The sequenced sample was PBMCs or T cells enriched from blood (not recorded which). The receptors come from a man aged 40-49 years who had been exposed to COVID-19.

The chain combines TRBV28 with TRBJ1-4; the match to TRBD1 covers 7 bases. V dropped 6 bases and J dropped 3; count of bases not matched to a gene: 1. The CDR3 is 13 residues long. CDR1 and CDR2 from the germline V gene are MDHEN and SYDVKM. CDR3 in DNA: TGTGCCAGCAGAGGGACAGCTAATGAAAAACTGTTTTTT. This sequence encodes CASRGTANEKLFF.

V gene TRBV4-1 combines with J gene TRBJ2-3; 11 nucleotides align to TRBD1. Trimming at V came to 1 base and at J to 4 bases, leaving 4 bases not matched to a gene. The CDR3 contains 16 residues. In germline, CDR1 is MGHRA, CDR2 YSYEKL. In DNA form, the CDR3 reads TGCGCCAGCAGCCAAGTGCCGGGACAGGGGGCAGATACGCAGTATTTT. Encoded protein: CASSQVPGQGADTQYF.

V gene TRBV10-3 combines with J gene TRBJ1-1; D is ambiguous. The V and J ends lost 4 bases and 6 bases respectively, with 15 bases between them. From germline, CDR1 is ENHRY and CDR2 SYGVKD. This CDR3 comprises 14 residues. Written as DNA, the CDR3 is TGTGCCATCAGTGGACATTTAATCCCAGCTGAAGCTTTCTTT. Translating gives CAISGHLIPAEAFF.

The J gene is TRBJ2-7, the V gene TRBV19, with D tentatively TRBD1 (5 bases). The V end lost 0 bases, the J end lost 2 bases, and 11 bases lay between the germline ends. CDR1 is LNHDA and CDR2 is SQIVND in the germline V gene (reference sequence). CDR3 length equals 15 residues. The CDR3 DNA reads TGTGCCAGTAGTATAGAAGCAGGGCTTACCTACGAGCAGTACTTC. Amino acids: CASSIEAGLTYEQYF.

The chain combines TRBV6-5 with TRBJ1-5, with TRBD1 matching over 9 bases. The J segment lost 3 bases and the V segment lost 6 bases, leaving 3 bases of the junction unmatched. From germline, CDR1 is MNHEY and CDR2 SVGAGI. The CDR3 is 14 residues long. The CDR3, as DNA: TGTGCCAGCAGGGGGACAGGGCACAATCAGCCCCAGCATTTT. Protein: CASRGTGHNQPQHF.

The rearrangement links TRBV5-6 to TRBJ2-1; 9 bases line up with TRBD1. The CDR3 loop spans 14 amino acids. CDR1 is SGHDT and CDR2 is YYEEEE in the germline V gene. Trimming cost V 4 bases and J 9 bases; bases outside gene matches: 8. Here the CDR3 DNA reads TGTGCCAGCAGCCATAACAGGGGGCTAGGTGAGCAGTTCTTC. It encodes CASSHNRGLGEQFF.

The chain combines TRBV30 with TRBJ1-1; D is perhaps TRBD1 (5 bases). The germline V gene has CDR1 GTSNPN and CDR2 SVGIG (reference sequence). V was pared by 3 bases and J by 1 base, with 18 bases between. This CDR3 contains 16 residues. The CDR3 nucleotides read TGTGCCTGGAGGGGTAAGGGGTTAATAGGGAACACTGAAGCTTTCTTT. Protein sequence: CAWRGKGLIGNTEAFF.

This clone was recorded only once. This sequence joins TRBV5-6 and TRBJ2-2; 11 bases map to TRBD2. The V segment lost 2 bases and the J segment 6 bases; nucleotides outside the gene matches: 9. Germline V gene sequence: CDR1 SGHDT, CDR2 YYEEEE. CDR3 size: 17 residues. CDR3 sequence: CASSFLLAGERAGELFF. The CDR3 DNA reads as TGTGCCAGCAGCTTCTTACTAGCGGGAGAAAGAGCCGGGGAGCTGTTTTTT.

The V and J genes are TRBV3-1 (or the pseudogene TRBV3-2) and TRBJ2-1; TRBD2 matches at 14 bases. The CDR3 loop spans 17 amino acids. The V segment lost 2 bases and the J segment 3 bases; nucleotides outside the gene matches: 3. Germline values: CDR1 LGHDT, CDR2 YNNKEL (reference sequence). The DNA for the CDR3 is TGTGCCAGCAGCCAACAGGGACTAGCGGGGGACTACAATGAGCAGTTCTTC. Protein: CASSQQGLAGDYNEQFF.

The chain carries TRBV7-6 and TRBJ1-2; D gene uncertain. V lost 5 bases and J 4 bases, leaving 17 bases between the germline ends. This CDR3 is built from 15 residues. CDR1 and CDR2 (germline): SGHVS, FNYEAQ. For the CDR3, the DNA is TGTGCCAGCAGCCCAATTGTGCTGGGGAGCTATGGCTACACCTTC. Translating it yields CASSPIVLGSYGYTF. Based on the CDR3 plus reference TRBV7-6 and TRBJ1-2, the full variable domain is GAGVSQSPRYKVTKRGQDVALRCDPISGHVSLYWYRQALGQGPEFLTYFNYEAQQDKSGLPNDRFSAERPEGSISTLTIQRTEQRDSAMYRCASSPIVLGSYGYTFGSGTRLTVV.

V gene TRBV6-5 combines with J gene TRBJ2-5; D is perhaps TRBD2 (5 bases). Germline V CDR1 and CDR2: MNHEY, SVGAGI. V lost 4 bases and J 7 bases, leaving 13 bases between the germline ends. This CDR3 has 13 amino acids. DNA of the CDR3: TGTGCCAGCAGTTTCGGCCCCGGGGTGACCCAGTACTTC. Residues: CASSFGPGVTQYF.

This clone was detected only once. The V and J genes are TRBV18 and TRBJ2-3, with D perhaps TRBD2 (6 bases). V was pared by 1 base and J by 2 bases, with 16 bases between. Germline V lookup: CDR1 KGHSH, CDR2 LQKENI. This CDR3 is 17 amino acids long. CDR3 DNA: TGTGCCAGCTCACCACTAAATTTGAGGAGGGACACAGATACGCAGTATTTT. This encodes CASSPLNLRRDTDTQYF. The whole variable domain, filled in from reference TRBV18 and TRBJ2-3, reads NAGVMQNPRHLVRRRGQEARLRCSPMKGHSHVYWYRQLPEEGLKFMVYLQKENIIDESGMPKERFSAEFPKEGPSILRIQQVVRGDSAAYFCASSPLNLRRDTDTQYFGPGTRLTVL.

The rearrangement joins TRBV7-2 to TRBJ1-3; 7 bases agree with TRBD1. J was trimmed by 0 bases and V by 0 bases; bases with no gene match: 2. CDR3 size: 16 residues. Germline CDR1 and CDR2: SGHTA and FQGNSA. CDR3 DNA: TGTGCCAGCAGCTTAGCCGACAGGGCCTCTGGAAACACCATATATTTT. This sequence encodes CASSLADRASGNTIYF.

The chain joins TRBV7-8 to TRBJ2-5; 9 bases are a match to TRBD2. This CDR3 is built from 16 residues. J lost 5 bases, V lost 2 bases, and 9 bases had no gene match. Germline CDR1 is SGHVS and CDR2 is FQNEAQ. In DNA, the CDR3 is TGTGCCAGCAGCTTACTAGCGGGAATGGGGCAGGAGACCCAGTACTTC. Protein product: CASSLLAGMGQETQYF.

The chain couples TRBV19 to TRBJ1-1; 7 bases are shared with TRBD1. Germline V gene sequence: CDR1 LNHDA, CDR2 SQIVND (reference sequence). The CDR3 runs to 16 residues. V shed 2 bases and J 1 base; nucleotides not matched to a gene: 7. The chain's CDR3 is CASSILLDRSNTEAFF. The DNA of the CDR3 is TGTGCCAGTAGTATACTTTTGGACAGGTCGAACACTGAAGCTTTCTTT.